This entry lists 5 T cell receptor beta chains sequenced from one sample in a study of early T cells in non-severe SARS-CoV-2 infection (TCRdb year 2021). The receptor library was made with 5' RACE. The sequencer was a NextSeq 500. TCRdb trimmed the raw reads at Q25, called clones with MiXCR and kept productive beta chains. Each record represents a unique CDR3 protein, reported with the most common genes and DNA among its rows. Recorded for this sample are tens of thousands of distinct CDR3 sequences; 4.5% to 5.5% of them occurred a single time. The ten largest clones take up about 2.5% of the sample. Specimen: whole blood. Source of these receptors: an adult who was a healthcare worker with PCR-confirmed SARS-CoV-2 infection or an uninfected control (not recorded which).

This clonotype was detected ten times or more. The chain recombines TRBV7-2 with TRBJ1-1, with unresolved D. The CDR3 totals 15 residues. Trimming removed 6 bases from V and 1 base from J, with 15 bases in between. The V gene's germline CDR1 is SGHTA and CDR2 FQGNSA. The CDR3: CASRKQGRRNTEAFF. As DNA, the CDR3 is TGTGCCAGCAGGAAACAAGGGAGGAGGAACACTGAAGCTTTCTTT.

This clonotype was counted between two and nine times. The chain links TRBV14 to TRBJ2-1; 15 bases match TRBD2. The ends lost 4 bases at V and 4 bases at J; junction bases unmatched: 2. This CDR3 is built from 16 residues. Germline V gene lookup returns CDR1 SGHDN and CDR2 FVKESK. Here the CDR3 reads CASSPGLAGGYNEQFF. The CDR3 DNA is TGTGCCAGCAGCCCCGGACTAGCGGGAGGGTACAATGAGCAGTTCTTC.

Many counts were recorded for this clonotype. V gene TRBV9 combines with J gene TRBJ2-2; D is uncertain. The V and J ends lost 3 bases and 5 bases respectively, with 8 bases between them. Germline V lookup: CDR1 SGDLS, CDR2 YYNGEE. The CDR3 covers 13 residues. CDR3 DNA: TGTGCCAGCAGCGAGGGTTTAACCGGGGAGCTGTTTTTT. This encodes CASSEGLTGELFF.

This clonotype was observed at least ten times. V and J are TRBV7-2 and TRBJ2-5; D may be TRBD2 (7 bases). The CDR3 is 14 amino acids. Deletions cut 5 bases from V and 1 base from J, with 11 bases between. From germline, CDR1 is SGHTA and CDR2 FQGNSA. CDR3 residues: CASSKGGAQETQYF. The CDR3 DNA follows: TGTGCCAGCAGCAAGGGGGGGGCCCAAGAGACCCAGTACTTC.

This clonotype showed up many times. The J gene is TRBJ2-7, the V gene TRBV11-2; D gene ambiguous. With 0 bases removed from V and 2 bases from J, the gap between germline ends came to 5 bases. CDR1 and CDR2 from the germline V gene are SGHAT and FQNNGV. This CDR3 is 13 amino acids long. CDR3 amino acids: CASSLDATYEQYF. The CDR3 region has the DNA TGTGCCAGCAGCTTAGATGCCACCTACGAGCAGTACTTC.